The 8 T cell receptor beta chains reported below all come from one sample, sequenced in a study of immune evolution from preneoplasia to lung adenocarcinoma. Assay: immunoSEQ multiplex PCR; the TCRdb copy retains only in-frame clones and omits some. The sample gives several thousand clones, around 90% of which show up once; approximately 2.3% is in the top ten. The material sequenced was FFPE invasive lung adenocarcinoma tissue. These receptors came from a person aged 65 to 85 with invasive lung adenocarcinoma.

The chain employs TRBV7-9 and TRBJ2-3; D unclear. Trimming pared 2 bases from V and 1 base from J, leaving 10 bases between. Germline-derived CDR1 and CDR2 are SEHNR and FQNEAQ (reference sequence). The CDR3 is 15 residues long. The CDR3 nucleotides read TGTGCCAGCAGCTTACTCGGTGGTGGCACAGATACGCAGTATTTT. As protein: CASSLLGGGTDTQYF.

The CDR3 protein is CASSSGAGDLGTEAFF. The CDR3 DNA reads as TGTGCCAGCAGCAGCGGGGCTGGAGATTTAGGCACTGAAGCTTTCTTT. This chain links TRBV28 with TRBJ1-1; possibly TRBD1 for D (5 bases). CDR3 size: 16 residues. Germline V gene data show CDR1 as MDHEN and CDR2 as SYDVKM. The germline V and J ends were trimmed by 6 bases and 4 bases, with 21 bases remaining between them.

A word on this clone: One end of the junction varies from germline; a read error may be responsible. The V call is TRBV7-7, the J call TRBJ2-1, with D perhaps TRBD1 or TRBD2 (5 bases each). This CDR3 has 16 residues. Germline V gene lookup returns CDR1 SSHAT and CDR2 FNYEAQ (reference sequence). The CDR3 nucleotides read TGTGCTAGCAGCTTAGCGAGGTGGACATCTTGGGATGAGCAGTTCTTC. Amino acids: CASSLARWTSWDEQFF.

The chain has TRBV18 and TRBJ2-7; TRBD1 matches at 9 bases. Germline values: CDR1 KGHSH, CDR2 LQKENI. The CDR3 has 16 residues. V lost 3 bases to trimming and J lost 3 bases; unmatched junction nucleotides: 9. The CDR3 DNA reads TGTGCCAGCTCACCTCGGACAGGGGTAGCTAACTACGAGCAGTACTTC. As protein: CASSPRTGVANYEQYF.

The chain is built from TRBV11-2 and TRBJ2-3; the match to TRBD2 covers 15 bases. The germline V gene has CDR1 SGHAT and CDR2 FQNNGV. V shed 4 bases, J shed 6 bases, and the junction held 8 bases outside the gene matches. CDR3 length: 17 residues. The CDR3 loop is CASSSIGTSGRRDTQYF. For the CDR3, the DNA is TGTGCCAGCAGCTCCATCGGGACTAGCGGGAGGAGGGATACGCAGTATTTT. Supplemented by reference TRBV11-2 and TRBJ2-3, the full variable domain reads EAGVAQSPRYKIIEKRQSVAFWCNPISGHATLYWYQQILGQGPKLLIQFQNNGVVDDSQLPKDRFSAERLKGVDSTLKIQPAKLEDSAVYLCASSSIGTSGRRDTQYFGPGTRLTVL.

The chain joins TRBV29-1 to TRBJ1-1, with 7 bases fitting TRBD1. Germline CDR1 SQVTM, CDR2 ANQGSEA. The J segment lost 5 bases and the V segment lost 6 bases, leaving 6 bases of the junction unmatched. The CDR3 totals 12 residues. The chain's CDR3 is CSVRGRGTEAFF. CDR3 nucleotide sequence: TGCAGCGTGAGGGGGCGAGGGACTGAAGCTTTCTTT. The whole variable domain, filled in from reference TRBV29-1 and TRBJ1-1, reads SAVISQKPSRDICQRGTSLTIQCQVDSQVTMMFWYRQQPGQSLTLIATANQGSEATYESGFVIDKFPISRPNLTFSTLTVSNMSPEDSSIYLCSVRGRGTEAFFGQGTRLTVV.

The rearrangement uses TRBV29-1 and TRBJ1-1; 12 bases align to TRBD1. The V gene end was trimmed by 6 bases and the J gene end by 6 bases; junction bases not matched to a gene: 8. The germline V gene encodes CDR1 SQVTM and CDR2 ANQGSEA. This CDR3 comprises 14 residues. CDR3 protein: CSVTSGQGAAEAFF. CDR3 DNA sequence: TGCAGCGTGACATCGGGACAGGGGGCCGCTGAAGCTTTCTTT.

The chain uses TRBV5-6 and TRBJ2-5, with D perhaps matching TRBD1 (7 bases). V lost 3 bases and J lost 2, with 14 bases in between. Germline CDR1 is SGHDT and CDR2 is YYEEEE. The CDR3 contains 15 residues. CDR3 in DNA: TGTGCCAGCAGCTGGAGGGGGCGGCTACAAGAGACCCAGTACTTC. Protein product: CASSWRGRLQETQYF.